The 7 T cell receptor beta chains given below trace back to one sample, sequenced in a study of shared clonotypes between healthy human individuals. Data came from immunoSEQ multiplex PCR; TCRdb stores just in-frame clones and leaves some out. Among approximately 1.5 million clones listed, 97% to 99% were seen once. The specimen was naive CD4+ T cells sorted from blood. Described subset: CD45RA+ positively selected. The receptors were sampled from a man in his thirties or forties in good health.

This clone was counted once. The chain couples TRBV5-1 to TRBJ2-1, with a weak D call TRBD2 (6 bases). V was shortened by 4 bases and J by 3 bases, with 14 bases between the two germline ends. The CDR3 is made up of 15 amino acids. Per the germline V gene, CDR1 is SGHRS and CDR2 is YFSETQ. The CDR3 loop is CASSQEGLSYNEQFF. The CDR3 coding sequence is TGCGCCAGCAGCCAGGAGGGCCTTAGCTACAATGAGCAGTTCTTC.

The V gene is TRBV6-1, the J gene TRBJ1-1, with D perhaps TRBD1 (5 bases). Trimming left V 1 base short and J 7 bases short, with 10 bases between. This CDR3 region has 13 residues. Germline V gives CDR1 MNHNS, CDR2 SASEGT. The CDR3 bases are TGTGCCAGCAGTGAAGAGAGGGGCGATGAAGCTTTCTTT. Translated, it gives CASSEERGDEAFF.

This chain connects TRBV5-1 to TRBJ2-5; D call uncertain. The ends were cut back, 4 bases at V and 5 bases at J, with 15 bases in the middle. The length of the CDR3 is 14 residues. Germline CDR1 is SGHRS and CDR2 is YFSETQ. DNA of the CDR3: TGCGCCAGCAGCAACCGGAACCTCGCGGAGACCCAGTACTTC. This encodes CASSNRNLAETQYF.

The chain is built from TRBV11-2 and TRBJ1-2; D might be TRBD1 (6 bases). Trimming took off 8 bases at V and 6 bases at J, with 19 bases between the two ends. Germline-derived CDR1 and CDR2 are SGHAT and FQNNGV. The CDR3 is 14 amino acids. CDR3: CASEDRQKGDGYTF. In DNA, the CDR3 is TGTGCCAGCGAGGACCGCCAAAAGGGGGATGGCTACACCTTC.

The rearrangement uses TRBV29-1 and TRBJ2-5, with D possibly TRBD1 on 5 matching bases. The V and J ends lost 0 bases and 7 bases respectively, with 12 bases between them. CDR3 length: 13 amino acids. The V gene's germline CDR1 is SQVTM and CDR2 ANQGSEA. CDR3 amino acids: CSVEDIFRGTQYF. The CDR3, as DNA: TGCAGCGTTGAAGATATCTTTAGGGGGACCCAGTACTTC.

The DNA for the CDR3 is TGTGCCAGCAGCTTGTCTGTCCAGGGGGCGAGTCAGCCCCAGCATTTT. Protein sequence: CASSLSVQGASQPQHF. The chain is built from TRBV5-5 and TRBJ1-5; 8 nucleotides agree with TRBD1. The V gene's germline CDR1 is SGHKS and CDR2 YYEKEE (reference sequence). After removal of 1 base from V and 6 bases from J, the junction contained 9 bases not matched to a gene. The CDR3 has 16 amino acids. The full variable domain, its missing parts supplied by reference TRBV5-5 and TRBJ1-5, is DAGVTQSPTHLIKTRGQQVTLRCSPISGHKSVSWYQQVLGQGPQFIFQYYEKEERGRGNFPDRFSARQFPNYSSELNVNALLLGDSALYLCASSLSVQGASQPQHFGDGTRLSIL.

The chain has TRBV7-6 and TRBJ2-1; 7 bases are shared with TRBD2. There are 17 residues in the CDR3. Trimming cost V 5 bases and J 0 bases; bases outside gene matches: 10. CDR1 and CDR2 (germline): SGHVS, FNYEAQ. The CDR3 sequence: CASSEFGGGSSYNEQFF. Written as DNA, the CDR3 is TGTGCCAGCAGCGAGTTCGGCGGGGGAAGCTCCTACAATGAGCAGTTCTTC.